Below, 27 T cell receptor beta chains from the same sample are listed, as sequenced in a study of metastatic and nonmetastatic thyroid tumors. Thyroid surgery took place with no prior treatment in any patient. Via MiXCR, TCRdb re-called the PCR reads. The sample shows over 30,000 clones, 25% to 30% of them seen only once. The specimen sequenced was blood. These receptors were taken from a female donor with papillary thyroid cancer or a benign thyroid nodule (not recorded which). Some clones in this sample may be carry-over from other donors' samples.

The CDR3 DNA sequence: TGTGCCAGCAGCTTAGATAGGGCGGGGAACACCGGGGAGCTGTTTTTT. It encodes CASSLDRAGNTGELFF. This rearrangement joins TRBV11-2 to TRBJ2-2; D might be TRBD2 (5 bases). Germline loops: CDR1 SGHAT, CDR2 FQNNGV. Trimming took off 0 bases at V and 1 base at J, with 9 bases between the two ends. The CDR3 spans 16 residues.

Concerning this clone itself: One end of the junction does not line up with germline, which may come from a read error. The chain combines TRBV2 with TRBJ1-5; D is ambiguous. Looked up from germline, CDR1 is SNHLY and CDR2 is FYNNEI. The CDR3 spans 13 residues. CDR3 loop: CARGKRSNQHQHF. In DNA form, the CDR3 reads TGTGCCCGCGGAAAGCGAAGCAATCAGCACCAGCATTTT.

V is TRBV20-1 and J is TRBJ2-1; D perhaps matches TRBD1 (5 bases). Germline-derived CDR1 and CDR2 are DFQATT and SNEGSKA (reference sequence). CDR3 length equals 11 residues. With 3 bases removed from V and 8 bases from J, the gap between germline ends came to 8 bases. The CDR3 spells CSASDSYEQFF. In DNA, the CDR3 is TGCAGTGCTAGCGACAGTTATGAGCAGTTCTTC.

This clone was seen a few times. The junction differs from germline at one of its ends, possibly a read error. V and J are TRBV6-1 and TRBJ1-5; tentative D call: TRBD1 (6 bases). The CDR3 contains 15 residues. Germline V gene sequence: CDR1 MNHNS, CDR2 SASEGT. Here the CDR3 DNA reads TGTGCCAGCAGTGAACAGGACAGTAGCAATCAGCCACAGAATTTT. It is translated as CASSEQDSSNQPQNF.

There are a few counts of this clone. As DNA, the CDR3 is TGTGCCAGCAGTCTTAAGCCCAAGTTAGTCTACACCTTC. This codes for CASSLKPKLVYTF. J is TRBJ1-2 and V is TRBV27; no definite D call. Germline V lookup: CDR1 MNHEY, CDR2 SMNVEV (reference sequence). The CDR3 totals 13 residues. Trimming cost V 5 bases and J 10 bases, with 17 bases left between them.

This clone has a count of ten or more. The rearrangement joins TRBV19 to TRBJ1-5; possibly TRBD1 for D (6 bases). CDR1 is LNHDA, CDR2 SQIVND, per germline (reference sequence). The CDR3 runs 13 residues. The V and J ends lost 6 bases and 4 bases respectively, with 10 bases between them. In DNA form, the CDR3 reads TGTGCCAGTAGCAGGACAGTGAATCAGCCCCAGCATTTT. Translated, it gives CASSRTVNQPQHF.

This clone was picked up many times. The chain links TRBV6-1 to TRBJ2-7; maybe TRBD1 (6 bases). There are 13 residues in the CDR3. V lost 3 bases to trimming and J lost 6 bases, with 12 bases between them. From germline, CDR1 is MNHNS and CDR2 SASEGT. The CDR3 DNA sequence: TGTGCCAGCAGTGACCGCACAGGGTCCGAGCAGTACTTC. It translates to CASSDRTGSEQYF.

V gene TRBV6-1 combines with J gene TRBJ2-5; 7 bases are a match to TRBD1. This CDR3 contains 15 residues. Trimming at V came to 6 bases and at J to 5 bases, leaving 12 bases not matched to a gene. The V gene's germline CDR1 is MNHNS and CDR2 SASEGT. Here the CDR3 DNA reads TGTGCCAGCAGCTACCAGACAGGGTTAGGGGAGACCCAGTACTTC. Translated: CASSYQTGLGETQYF.

This clone qualifies as medium-sized. The rearrangement links TRBV20-1 to TRBJ2-7, with 8 bases matching TRBD2. V trimming: 6 bases; J trimming: 0 bases; junction bases outside the gene matches: 10. This CDR3 has 15 residues. Germline CDR1 and CDR2: DFQATT and SNEGSKA (reference sequence). CDR3 sequence (DNA): TGCAGTGCCACACGCCTTACTAGCGGCTCCTACGAGCAGTACTTC. Encoded protein: CSATRLTSGSYEQYF.

In this sample, this clone turned up many times. This chain links TRBV6-1 with TRBJ2-3; the D is unclear. The germline V gene encodes CDR1 MNHNS and CDR2 SASEGT. Trimming pared 2 bases from V and 1 base from J, leaving 4 bases between. The CDR3 is 13 amino acids. The chain's CDR3 is CASSESGTDTQYF. The CDR3 DNA is TGTGCCAGCAGTGAATCCGGCACAGATACGCAGTATTTT.

This clone qualifies as medium-sized. The V and J genes are TRBV15 and TRBJ2-7; no definite D call. CDR3 length: 16 residues. Trimming pared 0 bases from V and 0 bases from J, leaving 12 bases between. Per germline, CDR1 LNHNV and CDR2 YYDKDF (reference sequence). DNA of the CDR3: TGTGCCACCAGCAGAGATCTGGCAAAGACCTCCTACGAGCAGTACTTC. This translates into CATSRDLAKTSYEQYF.

CDR3: CASSHNTGTYEQYF. The DNA of the CDR3 is TGTGCCAGCAGCCACAACACCGGAACCTACGAGCAGTACTTC. This sequence joins TRBV14 and TRBJ2-7; D gene uncertain. The CDR3 loop spans 14 amino acids. V lost 3 bases to trimming and J lost 2 bases, with 11 bases between them. CDR1 and CDR2 (germline): SGHDN, FVKESK.

This clone was counted many times. A much larger clone differs from this one at a single base, so this may be a read error. The sample contains more than one DNA sequence encoding this CDR3. This sequence joins TRBV28 and TRBJ2-1, with D perhaps TRBD1 (6 bases). Germline CDR1 reads MDHEN; CDR2 reads SYDVKM. This CDR3 is built from 14 residues. Trimming pared 6 bases from V and 3 bases from J, leaving 12 bases between. The CDR3 DNA reads as TGTGCCAGCAGCCGACAGGACCGCTACAATGAGCAGTTCTTC. Translated: CASSRQDRYNEQFF. The full variable domain, in which reference TRBV28 and TRBJ2-1 provide the parts outside the CDR3, is DVKVTQSSRYLVKRTGEKVFLECVQDMDHENMFWYRQDPGLGLRLIYFSYDVKMKEKGDIPEGYSVSREKKERFSLILESASTNQTSMYLCASSRQDRYNEQFFGPGTRLTVL.

This clone is a singleton in its sample. A junction end diverges from the germline sequence, so it may reflect a read error. The V call is TRBV3-1, the J call TRBJ1-1, with TRBD1 as a possible D gene (5 bases). The CDR3 contains 13 residues. CDR1 is LGHDT and CDR2 is YNNKEL in the germline V gene (reference sequence). CDR3 sequence reads: CASSQVSGTEAFF. The CDR3 DNA reads as TGTGCCAGCAGCCAAGTTTCAGGGACTGAAGCCTTCTTT.

Note on this clone: A much larger clone differs by one base, so this may be a read error. This chain connects TRBV18 to TRBJ2-1, with 8 bases fitting TRBD2. The CDR3 has 16 residues. Germline CDR1 and CDR2: KGHSH and LQKENI. The CDR3 sequence is CASSPPDGRAYNGQFF. CDR3 nucleotide sequence: TGTGCCAGCTCACCACCGGACGGGAGGGCCTATAATGGGCAGTTCTTC.

This rearrangement joins TRBV5-1 to TRBJ1-5; 10 positions match TRBD1. V was pared by 3 bases and J by 4 bases, with 4 bases of the junction left unmatched. This CDR3 contains 15 residues. Germline CDR1 and CDR2: SGHRS and YFSETQ. The CDR3 DNA reads as TGCGCCAGCAGCTCGGGGACAGGGGAGAATCAGCCCCAGCATTTT. Protein: CASSSGTGENQPQHF.

This clone was found once. In the same sample, other DNA sequences code for this CDR3. This chain uses TRBV11-2 with TRBJ2-1, with D possibly being TRBD2 (6 bases). CDR3 length equals 16 residues. The germline V gene encodes CDR1 SGHAT and CDR2 FQNNGV. V gave up 5 bases and J gave up 6 bases, with 20 bases separating them. The CDR3 protein is CASSPHRAGGGNEQFF. The CDR3 DNA follows: TGTGCCAGCAGCCCGCATAGAGCGGGTGGAGGCAATGAGCAGTTCTTC.

In its sample, this clone was seen many times. This sequence joins TRBV28 and TRBJ1-3, with D tentatively TRBD1 (5 bases). The CDR3 runs to 13 residues. The V gene lost 10 bases and the J gene lost 4 bases, with 14 bases spanning the gap. CDR1 MDHEN and CDR2 SYDVKM come from the germline V gene. CDR3 sequence reads: CANVGTQGNTIYF. The CDR3 DNA is TGTGCCAACGTCGGGACGCAAGGAAACACCATATATTTT.

The table lists this clone with many counts. The CDR3 spells CASSTLDNSGNTIYF. The CDR3 DNA sequence: TGTGCCAGCAGCACACTAGACAACTCTGGAAACACCATATATTTT. V and J are TRBV9 and TRBJ1-3; D gene ambiguous. Germline V gives CDR1 SGDLS, CDR2 YYNGEE. The V end was cut by 4 bases, the J end by 0 bases, with 11 bases between. The CDR3 is made up of 15 amino acids.

This clone was counted between two and nine times. The chain uses TRBV11-2 and TRBJ2-7; TRBD2 matches at 10 bases. J was trimmed by 4 bases and V by 5 bases; bases with no gene match: 14. The germline V gene has CDR1 SGHAT and CDR2 FQNNGV. The CDR3 has 17 residues. CDR3 loop: CASSPPTPGLARYEQYF. The CDR3 DNA is TGTGCCAGCAGCCCTCCGACCCCGGGACTAGCGAGATACGAGCAGTACTTC. The entire variable domain, with the rest obtained from reference TRBV11-2 and TRBJ2-7, is as follows: EAGVAQSPRYKIIEKRQSVAFWCNPISGHATLYWYQQILGQGPKLLIQFQNNGVVDDSQLPKDRFSAERLKGVDSTLKIQPAKLEDSAVYLCASSPPTPGLARYEQYFGPGTRLTVT.

V gene TRBV5-1 combines with J gene TRBJ2-7; D is possibly TRBD2 (5 bases). In germline, CDR1 is SGHRS, CDR2 YFSETQ. V lost 5 bases and J 3 bases, leaving 15 bases between the germline ends. The CDR3 extends over 14 amino acids. CDR3 amino acids: CASRLPGCGYEQYF. In DNA, the CDR3 is TGCGCCAGCAGGTTGCCGGGGTGTGGCTACGAGCAGTACTTC.

This clone turned up a few times. The chain joins TRBV14 to TRBJ1-2, with no clear D. Germline V gives CDR1 SGHDN, CDR2 FVKESK. The V end was cut by 3 bases, the J end by 8 bases, with 10 bases between. The CDR3 is 12 amino acids. The CDR3, as DNA: TGTGCCAGCAGCCACGCGACGGGCGGCTACACCTTC. This translates into CASSHATGGYTF.

In this sample, this clone turned up many times. Other DNA sequences of this sample code for an identical CDR3. This chain uses TRBV18 with TRBJ1-5; 8 positions match TRBD1. The J segment lost 7 bases and the V segment lost 6 bases, leaving 5 bases of the junction unmatched. Germline loops: CDR1 KGHSH, CDR2 LQKENI. There are 13 residues in the CDR3. CDR3 coding DNA: TGTGCCAGCTCGCCAGACAGGGGACAGCCCCAGCATTTT. The encoded protein is CASSPDRGQPQHF.

The chain joins TRBV5-4 to TRBJ2-1, with D possibly matching TRBD1 (5 bases). The CDR3 length is 16 residues. V gave up 0 bases and J gave up 7 bases, with 17 bases separating them. The germline CDR1 and CDR2 sequences are SGHNT and YYREEE (reference sequence). CDR3 sequence reads: CASSLAQGLLGNEQFF. The CDR3 bases are TGTGCCAGCAGCTTGGCCCAGGGCCTCCTGGGAAATGAGCAGTTCTTC.

This clone has ten or more counts. The junction and the germline gene differ at one end; a read error may be behind it. The chain links TRBV20-1 to TRBJ1-2, with D perhaps TRBD1 (6 bases). CDR3 length equals 12 residues. Per the germline V gene, CDR1 is DFQATT and CDR2 is SNEGSKA (reference sequence). CDR3 sequence (DNA): TGCAGTGCTAGTAGGGGGGACTACGGCTACACCTTC. Its translation: CSASRGDYGYTF.

This clone was seen ten or more times. Other DNA sequences within the sample encode an identical CDR3. The J gene is TRBJ2-3, the V gene TRBV5-1; D possibly corresponds to TRBD2 (6 bases). Looked up from germline, CDR1 is SGHRS and CDR2 is YFSETQ. V was shortened by 3 bases and J by 6 bases, with 23 bases between the two germline ends. CDR3 length equals 17 residues. The CDR3 region has the DNA TGCGCCAGCAGCTCCCAGGGTGGGGAGGCAGGATGGGATACGCAGTATTTT. It encodes CASSSQGGEAGWDTQYF.

This clone was recorded at least ten times. V gene TRBV10-1 combines with J gene TRBJ1-1, with D possibly TRBD1 on 6 matching bases. The CDR3 contains 14 residues. The germline V gene has CDR1 WNHNN and CDR2 SYGVQD (reference sequence). V lost 4 bases to trimming and J lost 0 bases, with 9 bases between them. The CDR3 here is CASSGDKLNTEAFF. CDR3 DNA: TGCGCCAGCAGTGGGGACAAACTGAACACTGAAGCTTTCTTT.